This is a list of T cell receptor beta chains from one sample in a study of CD8+CD57+ T cells in acquired aplastic anemia. MiXCR was run by TCRdb on the reads, yielding one entry per CDR3 protein. The table records around 400,000 distinct CDR3 sequences, 55% to 70% of them present only once. Sequencing used sorted CD4+, CD8+, or CD8+CD57+ T cells (not recorded which) from PBMCs. The receptors derive from a human donor in good health, serving as a control. Both conserved end residues are trimmed from each CDR3.

J	length	V	CDR3
TRBJ1-3	11	TRBV20-1	SARSGSGNTIY
TRBJ2-7	10	TRBV6-1	ASGQGPYEQY
TRBJ2-7	12	TRBV20-1	SAAWGLAGYEQY
TRBJ2-3	12	TRBV20-1	SVHSRGGTDTQY
TRBJ2-3	13	TRBV11-1	ASSVSPLAGDTQY
TRBJ2-7	11	TRBV5-1	ASSRQGETGQY
TRBJ2-3	12	TRBV9	ASSRGVATDTQY
TRBJ2-7	11	TRBV25-1	ASSTQGTYEQY
TRBJ1-2	13	TRBV15	ATSRESPRFSGYT
TRBJ1-1	11	TRBV10-3	ATRDRDSTEAF
TRBJ2-5	13	TRBV7-2	ASSFGWAGSETQY
TRBJ1-6	15	TRBV19	ASSIEGSSAGTLSAR
TRBJ2-1	12	TRBV12-5	ASGFGAINNEQF
TRBJ1-1	11	TRBV20-1	SAGLGTNTEAF
TRBJ1-6	13	TRBV5-1	ASSLGPQHTSPLH
TRBJ1-2	12	TRBV2	ASRRTGGNNGYT
TRBJ1-4	12	TRBV19	ASSYPTANEKLF
TRBJ2-5	12	TRBV7-2	ASSYGGTYEQYF
TRBJ2-3	11	TRBV7-2	ASSLIVPDTQY
TRBJ1-2	11	TRBV19	ASTQDTLGGYT
TRBJ1-2	10	TRBV2	ASSTECYGYT
TRBJ2-2	15	TRBV5-1	ASSPGGGGRGYGELF
TRBJ2-3	14	TRBV11-2	ASGWKCNCRTDTQY
TRBJ1-1	11	TRBV20-1	SASATNSTFAF
TRBJ1-1	11	TRBV5-1	ASSLVVDSEAF
TRBJ2-7	12	TRBV12-3/TRBV12-4	ASSDRGGPYEQY
TRBJ1-1	13	TRBV7-2	ASNPMVAEEAEAF
TRBJ2-7	11	TRBV5-4	ASSFQEKGEQY
TRBJ1-5	11	TRBV19	ASTDRGRKAKL
TRBJ2-7	13	TRBV3-1	ASSQAFQGGYEQY
TRBJ2-5	13	TRBV2	ASSGGAGWGETQY
TRBJ1-1	10	TRBV29-1	SVSSNGREAL
TRBJ1-2	10	TRBV7-9	ASSVRACGYA
TRBJ2-3	13	TRBV20-1	SVSRLADTPDTQY
TRBJ1-4	9	TRBV20-1	SASGNEKLF
TRBJ1-6	11	TRBV20-1	SARTGYSNPLH
TRBJ2-7	10	TRBV9	ASSPRQDEQY
TRBJ2-5	12	TRBV5-1	ASSWGGPQETQY
TRBJ2-3	13	TRBV5-6	ASSQDVGSTDTQY
TRBJ2-7	12	TRBV7-8	ASSATPGGGEQY
TRBJ2-7	11	TRBV15	TTTPGQGVEQY
TRBJ1-4	12	TRBV29-1	SVEEAGVQGQLF
TRBJ2-2	14	TRBV3-1	ASSQSRIEAAGELF
TRBJ1-5	13	TRBV10-2	ASSEASGSNQPQH
TRBJ2-3	12	TRBV2	ASSGGQGTMTKY
TRBJ1-5	12	TRBV19	ASTDTGADKHQH
TRBJ1-2	12	TRBV9	ASSFPPGQPLEA
TRBJ2-1	12	TRBV12-3/TRBV12-4	ASSPAGLYYEQF
TRBJ1-2	11	TRBV4-3	ASSQVPGRGRT
TRBJ2-1	11	TRBV20-1	SARRYSYNEQF
TRBJ1-1	11	TRBV29-1	SVEKRRDTEAF
TRBJ2-1	13	TRBV7-2	ASSFHGGGTREQF
TRBJ1-1	12	TRBV20-1	SARDSTGDTEAF
TRBJ1-3	15	TRBV9	ASSVGGGGLAGNTIY